These T cell receptor beta chains were read from a single sample in a study of cytomegalovirus exposure and HLA in healthy donors. Repertoires were generated with immunoSEQ multiplex PCR, while TCRdb's copy carries only in-frame clones and drops some. The table shows 110,000 to 150,000 clones, with 72% occurring only once. The sequenced sample was PBMCs. These receptors were taken from a man aged 40-50 years in good health and CMV-seronegative. The CDR3 runs from the conserved cysteine through the conserved F or W. The D gene is left open where the match is weak. The size field is filled for only some rows; it gives once, few, many or a size class.

J gene: TRBJ2-7; D gene: TRBD2; V gene: TRBV7-9; clone size: -; CDR3 DNA: TGTGCCAGCAGCGCACATATGACTAGCCTCTACGAGCAGTACTTC; CDR3 protein: CASSAHMTSLYEQYF
J gene: TRBJ2-1; D gene: -; V gene: TRBV19; clone size: -; CDR3 DNA: TGTGCCAGTTACGGGAGACGGAGCTCGAACAATGAGCAGTTCTTC; CDR3 protein: CASYGRRSSNNEQFF
J gene: TRBJ1-1; D gene: -; V gene: TRBV19; clone size: -; CDR3 DNA: TGTGCCAGTAGTGCCCTCTCACGGACTGAAGCTTTCTTT; CDR3 protein: CASSALSRTEAFF
J gene: TRBJ1-5; D gene: TRBD1; V gene: TRBV6-5; clone size: once; CDR3 DNA: TGTGCCAGCAGCACCAACAGGGGACAGCCCCAGCATTTT; CDR3 protein: CASSTNRGQPQHF
J gene: TRBJ1-1; D gene: -; V gene: TRBV10-2; clone size: once; CDR3 DNA: TGCGCCAGCAGCTTAACAGGGCTGAACACTGAAGCTTTCTTT; CDR3 protein: CASSLTGLNTEAFF
J gene: TRBJ1-1; D gene: TRBD1; V gene: TRBV7-2; clone size: -; CDR3 DNA: TGTGCCAGCAGCCCCCAGGGACAGGGATCCACTGAAGCTTTCTTT; CDR3 protein: CASSPQGQGSTEAFF
J gene: TRBJ1-1; D gene: -; V gene: TRBV18; clone size: few; CDR3 DNA: TGTGCCAGCTCAGCCCAGGGGAACACTGAAGCTTTCTTT; CDR3 protein: CASSAQGNTEAFF
J gene: TRBJ2-7; D gene: -; V gene: TRBV7-2; clone size: -; CDR3 DNA: TGTGCCAGCAGCTTCGAGGGAACCTACGAGCAGTACTTC; CDR3 protein: CASSFEGTYEQYF
J gene: TRBJ2-7; D gene: TRBD1; V gene: TRBV6-1; clone size: -; CDR3 DNA: TGTGCCAGCAGTGAGCTACCGGGACAGGGGGTCGAGCAGTACTTC; CDR3 protein: CASSELPGQGVEQYF
J gene: TRBJ1-1; D gene: TRBD1; V gene: TRBV5-1; clone size: -; CDR3 DNA: TGCGCCAGCAGCCCGAGACAGGGGCGGGGAACTGAAGCTTTCTTT; CDR3 protein: CASSPRQGRGTEAFF
J gene: TRBJ1-4; D gene: -; V gene: TRBV5-3; clone size: -; CDR3 DNA: TGTGCCAGAAGCTCCCGCCCGCAGCCCGGCTACTATGCAACTAATGAAAAACTGTTTTTT; CDR3 protein: CARSSRPQPGYYATNEKLFF
J gene: TRBJ1-6; D gene: -; V gene: TRBV2; clone size: -; CDR3 DNA: TGTGCCAGCAAGCGGTCAGATAATTCACCCCTCCACTTT; CDR3 protein: CASKRSDNSPLHF
J gene: TRBJ2-7; D gene: -; V gene: TRBV25-1; clone size: few; CDR3 DNA: TGTGCCACCGTGGACTGGGAGTTTCGGGAGCAGTACTTC; CDR3 protein: CATVDWEFREQYF
J gene: TRBJ1-1; D gene: -; V gene: TRBV12-5; clone size: few; CDR3 DNA: TGTGCTAGTGGTTTCAGGGCCCGCCTGACTTTGAACACTGAAGCTTTCTTT; CDR3 protein: CASGFRARLTLNTEAFF
J gene: TRBJ2-1; D gene: TRBD2; V gene: TRBV4-2; clone size: -; CDR3 DNA: TGTGCCAGCAGCGCACTAGCGGGGTCCTACAATGAGCAGTTCTTC; CDR3 protein: CASSALAGSYNEQFF
J gene: TRBJ1-2; D gene: -; V gene: TRBV30; clone size: -; CDR3 DNA: TGTGCCTGGGAGGAGGCCTATGGCTACACTTTC; CDR3 protein: CAWEEAYGYTF
J gene: TRBJ2-2; D gene: TRBD1; V gene: TRBV27; clone size: -; CDR3 DNA: TGTGCCAGCAGTCCTCCGCAGGGGGCGTACACCGGGGAGCTGTTTTTT; CDR3 protein: CASSPPQGAYTGELFF
J gene: TRBJ1-2; D gene: -; V gene: TRBV6-1; clone size: -; CDR3 DNA: TGTGCCAGCAGTCACCGGGAGTCCTATGGCTACACCTTC; CDR3 protein: CASSHRESYGYTF
J gene: TRBJ1-1; D gene: -; V gene: TRBV7-2; clone size: -; CDR3 DNA: TGTGCCAGCAGCTTAGCGCGGGAGAAAGGGATGAACACTGAAGCTTTCTTT; CDR3 protein: CASSLAREKGMNTEAFF
J gene: TRBJ1-2; D gene: -; V gene: TRBV5-5; clone size: -; CDR3 DNA: TGTGCCAGCAGCTTGTATTCAGGGCTCGAGGGCTACACCTTC; CDR3 protein: CASSLYSGLEGYTF
J gene: TRBJ1-5; D gene: TRBD1; V gene: TRBV6-1; clone size: -; CDR3 DNA: TGTGCCAGCAGTGAACGGGGACAGGGACGTTATAGCAATCAGCCCCAGCATTTT; CDR3 protein: CASSERGQGRYSNQPQHF
J gene: TRBJ2-1; D gene: -; V gene: TRBV5-6; clone size: -; CDR3 DNA: TGTGCCAGCAGCACGCACAGGGGGGAGGGCTCCTACAATGAGCAGTTCTTC; CDR3 protein: CASSTHRGEGSYNEQFF
J gene: TRBJ1-4; D gene: -; V gene: TRBV2; clone size: -; CDR3 DNA: TGTGCCAGCAGTTACAGTCGTTCCGGCGATGAAAAACTGTTTTTT; CDR3 protein: CASSYSRSGDEKLFF
J gene: TRBJ2-3; D gene: TRBD2; V gene: TRBV4-2; clone size: -; CDR3 DNA: TGTGCCAGCAGCCAAGAACTAGCGGGAGGCACAGATACGCAGTATTTT; CDR3 protein: CASSQELAGGTDTQYF
J gene: TRBJ1-1; D gene: -; V gene: TRBV5-4; clone size: -; CDR3 DNA: TGTGCCAGCAGCCTGGGTCGGAACACTGAAGCTTTCTTT; CDR3 protein: CASSLGRNTEAFF
J gene: TRBJ2-7; D gene: TRBD2; V gene: TRBV7-2; clone size: few; CDR3 DNA: TGTGCCAGCAGCTGGTCTAGCGGCTACGAGCAGTACTTC; CDR3 protein: CASSWSSGYEQYF
J gene: TRBJ1-3; D gene: -; V gene: TRBV9; clone size: -; CDR3 DNA: TGTGCCAGCAGCTCACCTGCTCGGGGAAGCACCATATATTTT; CDR3 protein: CASSSPARGSTIYF
J gene: TRBJ1-5; D gene: -; V gene: TRBV7-9; clone size: once; CDR3 DNA: TGTGCCAGCAGCTTCTTAAATCAGCCCCAGCATTTT; CDR3 protein: CASSFLNQPQHF
J gene: TRBJ2-5; D gene: TRBD2; V gene: TRBV5-1; clone size: few; CDR3 DNA: TGCGCCAGCAGCTTGGCGGGGGGGGCAGAGACCCAGTACTTC; CDR3 protein: CASSLAGGAETQYF
J gene: TRBJ2-1; D gene: TRBD1; V gene: TRBV5-1; clone size: few; CDR3 DNA: TGCGCCAGCAGCTTGGCCGGGACAGGGGGCGTCGATGAGCAGTTCTTC; CDR3 protein: CASSLAGTGGVDEQFF
J gene: TRBJ2-3; D gene: -; V gene: TRBV4-1; clone size: -; CDR3 DNA: TGCGCCAGCAGCCAAGGAAGACAGACCAGCACAGATACGCAGTATTTT; CDR3 protein: CASSQGRQTSTDTQYF
J gene: TRBJ2-2; D gene: TRBD2; V gene: TRBV30; clone size: -; CDR3 DNA: TGTGCCTGGAGGCTAGCGGGGGCGACCGGGGAGCTGTTTTTT; CDR3 protein: CAWRLAGATGELFF
J gene: TRBJ1-2; D gene: TRBD1; V gene: TRBV7-9; clone size: -; CDR3 DNA: TGTGCCAGCAGCTTACCCCCAGGGGGCAACTATGGCTACACCTTC; CDR3 protein: CASSLPPGGNYGYTF
J gene: TRBJ2-7; D gene: TRBD1; V gene: TRBV18; clone size: -; CDR3 DNA: TGTGCCAGCTCACCGTGGGACAGGGTAAACGAGCAGTACTTC; CDR3 protein: CASSPWDRVNEQYF
J gene: TRBJ2-1; D gene: TRBD2; V gene: TRBV9; clone size: -; CDR3 DNA: TGTGCCAGCAGCAGGACTAGCGAAAACAATGAGCAGTTCTTC; CDR3 protein: CASSRTSENNEQFF
J gene: TRBJ2-1; D gene: TRBD2; V gene: TRBV5-4; clone size: -; CDR3 DNA: TGTGCCAGCAGCTCAAATAGCGGGAGCTCCTACAATGAGCAGTTCTTC; CDR3 protein: CASSSNSGSSYNEQFF
J gene: TRBJ2-4; D gene: TRBD2; V gene: TRBV29-1; clone size: -; CDR3 DNA: TGCAGCGTTGTGCCCCGGACTAGCGGGGGTCGGGCCAAAAACATTCAGTACTTC; CDR3 protein: CSVVPRTSGGRAKNIQYF
J gene: TRBJ1-5; D gene: TRBD1; V gene: TRBV4-1; clone size: -; CDR3 DNA: TGCGCCAGCAGCCCTACACAGACAGGGGACAATAGCAATCAGCCCCAGCATTTT; CDR3 protein: CASSPTQTGDNSNQPQHF
J gene: TRBJ1-2; D gene: -; V gene: TRBV2; clone size: -; CDR3 DNA: TGTGCCAGCAGTGAAACAGGGCCGGGGTATGGCTACACCTTC; CDR3 protein: CASSETGPGYGYTF
J gene: TRBJ2-1; D gene: TRBD2; V gene: TRBV9; clone size: -; CDR3 DNA: TGTGCCAGCACCGTCGGCGGGGGGCCGTACAATGAGCAGTTCTTC; CDR3 protein: CASTVGGGPYNEQFF
J gene: TRBJ2-6; D gene: TRBD1; V gene: TRBV11-3; clone size: -; CDR3 DNA: TGTGCCAGCAGCCTGGGGACAGGGGGCGGGTCTGGGGCCAACGTCCTGACTTTC; CDR3 protein: CASSLGTGGGSGANVLTF
J gene: TRBJ1-2; D gene: -; V gene: TRBV6-5; clone size: once; CDR3 DNA: TGTGCCAGCAAGCAGGGGAACGCTGGCTACACCTTC; CDR3 protein: CASKQGNAGYTF
J gene: TRBJ1-3; D gene: TRBD1; V gene: TRBV7-9; clone size: -; CDR3 DNA: TGTGCCAGCAGCACCTACAGGGGGCTCTCTGGAAACACCATATATTTT; CDR3 protein: CASSTYRGLSGNTIYF
J gene: TRBJ2-4; D gene: TRBD2; V gene: TRBV7-2; clone size: -; CDR3 DNA: TGTGCCAGCAGCCCCTGGGGGGGTCTAAACATTCAGTACTTC; CDR3 protein: CASSPWGGLNIQYF
J gene: TRBJ1-2; D gene: -; V gene: TRBV6-1; clone size: few; CDR3 DNA: TGTGCCAGCAGGGGAGTCGCGGGGGATAACTATGGCTACACCTTC; CDR3 protein: CASRGVAGDNYGYTF